Presented here are 2 T cell receptor beta chains from one specimen sequenced in a study of metastatic and nonmetastatic thyroid tumors. From the PCR reads, TCRdb re-called clones with MiXCR. Here the sample spans under 50,000 clones, more than 25% being singletons. None of the patients had undergone any treatment ahead of thyroid surgery. Specimen: blood. Receptor source: a male donor with papillary thyroid cancer or a benign thyroid nodule (not recorded which). Some clones in this sample may be carry-over from other donors' samples.

The V gene is TRBV20-1, the J gene TRBJ2-3, with 13 positions matching TRBD2. With V trimmed by 6 bases and J by 5 bases, 17 bases remained unmatched. This CDR3 comprises 18 residues. The V gene's germline CDR1 is DFQATT and CDR2 SNEGSKA (reference sequence). CDR3 amino acids: CSARTSGRRFGGRDTQYF. CDR3 sequence (DNA): TGCAGTGCCAGGACTAGCGGGAGAAGGTTTGGTGGGAGAGATACGCAGTATTTT.

This clone came up many times. The V gene is TRBV7-9, the J gene TRBJ2-7, with 8 positions matching TRBD1. The germline V gene encodes CDR1 SEHNR and CDR2 FQNEAQ (reference sequence). Unmatched junction bases numbered 9, after V lost 5 bases and J lost 3 bases. The CDR3 is 15 residues long. In DNA form, the CDR3 reads TGTGCCAGCAGCCCTGACAGGGGTGGGAGCTACGAGCAGTACTTC. Translated, it gives CASSPDRGGSYEQYF.